This T cell receptor (beta chain) originates from a study of control samples from healthy donors and cancer patients. V dropped 6 bases and J dropped 2 bases, with 23 bases sitting between them. Per germline, CDR1 MDHEN and CDR2 SYDVKM. CDR3 length: 19 amino acids. Sequencing was performed with immunoSEQ multiplex PCR; in TCRdb, only in-frame clones are kept and a portion is missing. The sample shows roughly 150,000 clones, over 85% of them seen only once. The V call is TRBV28, the J call TRBJ2-6; D is tentatively TRBD1 or TRBD2 (6 bases each). This clonotype was obtained from a man aged 50-60 years in good health. Sequenced sample: blood. CDR3 DNA: TGTGCCAGCAGGGCGGTCCCCGGGGGCGATATTCCTGGGGCCAACGTCCTGACTTTC. Protein product: CASRAVPGGDIPGANVLTF.